These 28 T cell receptor beta chains came from one sample sequenced in a study of early stage breast cancer tumors. Only in-frame clones appear in the TCRdb table, and some are missing; sequencing was by immunoSEQ multiplex PCR. Here the sample spans about 5,400 clones, 68% being singletons. The specimen sequenced was breast tumor tissue. These TCRs come from a person between 55 and 69 years old with breast cancer.

The V gene is TRBV7-9, the J gene TRBJ1-2; TRBD1 agrees at 8 bases. This CDR3 spans 13 amino acids. J was trimmed by 3 bases and V by 5 bases; bases with no gene match: 2. Germline V gives CDR1 SEHNR, CDR2 FQNEAQ (reference sequence). CDR3 in amino acids: CASSAGQDYGYTF. The CDR3 DNA reads as TGTGCCAGCAGCGCGGGACAGGACTATGGCTACACCTTC.

In its sample, this clone was seen once. The rearrangement uses TRBV14 and TRBJ2-7; D may match TRBD1 or TRBD2 (5 bases each). Trimming stripped 4 bases from V and 2 bases from J, with 15 bases between. The CDR3 runs to 15 residues. From germline, CDR1 is SGHDN and CDR2 FVKESK. For the CDR3, the DNA is TGTGCCAGCAGCCCTTCCGGGGCGGGTGCCTACGAGCAGTACTTC. Translated: CASSPSGAGAYEQYF.

This clone showed up just a few times. The rearrangement links TRBV29-1 to TRBJ1-2; TRBD1 matches at 11 bases. There are 13 residues in the CDR3. CDR1 and CDR2 (germline): SQVTM, ANQGSEA. Trimming cost V 0 bases and J 7 bases; bases outside gene matches: 1. The CDR3 protein is CSVEEGQGGGYTF. The CDR3 DNA follows: TGCAGCGTTGAAGAGGGACAGGGGGGTGGCTACACCTTC.

The chain combines TRBV7-8 with TRBJ2-1, with 11 positions matching TRBD2. Trimming at V came to 5 bases and at J to 4 bases, leaving 7 bases not matched to a gene. In germline, CDR1 is SGHVS, CDR2 FQNEAQ. The CDR3 covers 16 residues. The CDR3: CASSITGTSGYNEQFF. In DNA form, the CDR3 reads TGTGCCAGCAGCATAACCGGGACTAGCGGATACAATGAGCAGTTCTTC.

In this sample, this clone turned up a few times. The chain has TRBV2 and TRBJ2-5; D is ambiguous. With 3 bases removed from V and 5 bases from J, the gap between germline ends came to 7 bases. Germline V gene data show CDR1 as SNHLY and CDR2 as FYNNEI. The CDR3 has 12 amino acids. CDR3 region: CASSEESETQYF. The CDR3 coding sequence is TGTGCCAGCAGTGAGGAATCCGAGACCCAGTACTTC.

The table lists this clone with a few counts. The genes are TRBV11-3 and TRBJ2-7, with D tentatively TRBD1 (6 bases). Trimming pared 3 bases from V and 1 base from J, leaving 13 bases between. The CDR3 spans 15 residues. In germline, CDR1 is SGHNT, CDR2 YENEEA. Written as DNA, the CDR3 is TGTGCCAGCAGCTTTGGCGTCCAGGGGTCCTACGAGCAGTACTTC. Protein: CASSFGVQGSYEQYF.

The chain uses TRBV6-1 and TRBJ1-5; weak D call: TRBD1 (5 bases). The germline CDR1 and CDR2 sequences are MNHNS and SASEGT. This CDR3 contains 15 residues. Trimming took off 6 bases at V and 5 bases at J, with 17 bases between the two ends. The CDR3 region is CASRRYGGQDQPQHF. Here the CDR3 DNA reads TGTGCCAGCAGGCGCTATGGGGGTCAGGATCAGCCCCAGCATTTT.

The V gene is TRBV6-1, the J gene TRBJ2-7; tentatively, D is TRBD2 (5 bases). Trimming cost V 2 bases and J 5 bases, with 19 bases left between them. The germline V gene encodes CDR1 MNHNS and CDR2 SASEGT. There are 16 residues in the CDR3. DNA of the CDR3: TGTGCCAGCAGTGAACTGGTCGCCGAGGAGGAAAACGAGCAGTACTTC. Its translation is CASSELVAEEENEQYF.

The chain uses TRBV27 and TRBJ1-5; TRBD1 might be the D (6 bases). V shed 2 bases and J shed 6 bases, with 14 bases lying between them. The CDR3 spans 15 residues. Germline CDR1 reads MNHEY; CDR2 reads SMNVEV (reference sequence). The CDR3 is CASSLMGGGSQPQHF. The CDR3 DNA reads as TGTGCCAGCAGTTTAATGGGGGGCGGTAGTCAGCCCCAGCATTTT.

V usage is TRBV4-1 and J usage is TRBJ2-3; unclear D gene. V shed 4 bases and J shed 8 bases, with 10 bases lying between them. The CDR3 is 12 amino acids. CDR1 MGHRA and CDR2 YSYEKL come from the germline V gene. CDR3 protein: CASSPPGGTQYF. The CDR3 nucleotides are TGCGCCAGCAGCCCCCCCGGTGGTACGCAGTATTTT.

This chain links TRBV6-9 with TRBJ1-2, with 10 positions matching TRBD1. The germline V gene encodes CDR1 MNHGY and CDR2 SVAAGI. The CDR3 extends over 14 amino acids. V trimming: 5 bases; J trimming: 4 bases; junction bases outside the gene matches: 4. CDR3 in amino acids: CASSAGQGGYGYTF. The CDR3 nucleotides are TGTGCCAGCAGTGCAGGACAGGGGGGCTATGGCTACACCTTC.

This clone has just a few counts. The V and J genes are TRBV5-1 and TRBJ2-3, with D perhaps matching TRBD2 (6 bases). Looked up from germline, CDR1 is SGHRS and CDR2 is YFSETQ. Trimming removed 0 bases from V and 0 bases from J, with 17 bases in between. This CDR3 is built from 18 residues. The CDR3 sequence is CASSLAEYSGPSTDTQYF. The CDR3, as DNA: TGCGCCAGCAGCTTGGCCGAATATAGCGGACCTAGCACAGATACGCAGTATTTT.

The chain is built from TRBV2 and TRBJ1-4; no reliable D call. This CDR3 contains 14 residues. Germline CDR1 is SNHLY and CDR2 is FYNNEI. V gave up 7 bases and J gave up 7 bases, with 16 bases separating them. CDR3 sequence: CASNRAGGGEKLFF. CDR3 nucleotide sequence: TGTGCCAGCAATAGGGCGGGAGGAGGTGAAAAACTGTTTTTT.

The chain joins TRBV2 to TRBJ2-7; 10 bases align to TRBD1. With 10 bases clipped from V and 5 bases from J, the junction kept 5 bases outside the gene matches. This CDR3 region has 12 residues. CDR1 and CDR2 (germline): SNHLY, FYNNEI. The CDR3 DNA reads TGTGCCACAGGACAGGGGGTCAACGAGCAGTACTTC. Translation gives CATGQGVNEQYF.

CDR3: CASAFRGDSYEQYF. The CDR3, as DNA: TGTGCCAGCGCTTTCAGGGGAGACTCCTACGAGCAGTACTTC. V gene TRBV6-5 combines with J gene TRBJ2-7; D is possibly TRBD1 (6 bases). The CDR3 is made up of 14 amino acids. Trimming took off 8 bases at V and 0 bases at J, with 14 bases between the two ends. The germline V gene encodes CDR1 MNHEY and CDR2 SVGAGI.

The CDR3 loop reads CASSWGSGSNYGYTF. CDR3 nucleotides: TGTGCCAGCAGCTGGGGGTCTGGGTCCAACTATGGCTACACCTTC. The chain has TRBV11-1 and TRBJ1-2; perhaps TRBD1 as D (5 bases). Germline V CDR1 and CDR2: SGHAT, FQDESV (reference sequence). The CDR3 is 15 amino acids. Trimming took 4 bases from V and 2 from J, leaving 14 bases between them.

This clone was found a few times. V gene TRBV5-4 combines with J gene TRBJ1-2; D not resolved. Germline lookup yields CDR1 SGHNT and CDR2 YYREEE (reference sequence). V was pared by 2 bases and J by 4 bases, with 6 bases between. The CDR3 is made up of 12 amino acids. CDR3 DNA: TGTGCCAGCAGCTTCGGGAGCTATGGCTACACCTTC. It yields the protein CASSFGSYGYTF. The whole variable domain, filled in from reference TRBV5-4 and TRBJ1-2, reads ETGVTQSPTHLIKTRGQQVTLRCSSQSGHNTVSWYQQALGQGPQFIFQYYREEENGRGNFPPRFSGLQFPNYSSELNVNALELDDSALYLCASSFGSYGYTFGSGTRLTVV.

This chain joins TRBV9 and TRBJ1-5; 7 bases map to TRBD1. Germline loops: CDR1 SGDLS, CDR2 YYNGEE. With V trimmed by 0 bases and J by 2 bases, 5 bases remained unmatched. This CDR3 has 16 residues. The CDR3 region is CASSVARDRGNQPQHF. The CDR3 DNA is TGTGCCAGCAGCGTAGCTCGAGACAGGGGCAATCAGCCCCAGCATTTT.

The V and J genes are TRBV6-1 and TRBJ2-2, with 8 bases identical to TRBD1. Germline V gives CDR1 MNHNS, CDR2 SASEGT. V was clipped by 8 bases and J by 1 base; unmatched bases: 0. The CDR3 covers 13 residues. Written as DNA, the CDR3 is TGTGCCAGCGACAGGGGGAACACCGGGGAGCTGTTTTTT. Amino acid sequence: CASDRGNTGELFF.

The CDR3 DNA reads TGTGCCAGCAGCTCCCGGGGGGGGTTCCCCTACGAGCAGTACTTC. As protein: CASSSRGGFPYEQYF. The V gene is TRBV7-3, the J gene TRBJ2-7; 8 bases match TRBD2. The V gene's germline CDR1 is SGHTA and CDR2 FQGTGA. The CDR3 consists of 15 residues. J gave up 2 bases and V 4 bases, and 7 bases lay outside the gene matches.

The chain recombines TRBV7-9 with TRBJ2-1; TRBD2 matches at 8 bases. CDR1 and CDR2 from the germline V gene are SEHNR and FQNEAQ (reference sequence). The V and J ends lost 6 bases and 7 bases, in that order; junction bases with no gene match: 8. There are 14 residues in the CDR3. In nucleotides, the CDR3 is TGTGCCAGCAGGGGACTAGGTTGGCGAAATGAGCAGTTCTTC. Translating it yields CASRGLGWRNEQFF. The full variable domain, with the rest looked up from reference TRBV7-9 and TRBJ2-1, is DTGVSQNPRHKITKRGQNVTFRCDPISEHNRLYWYRQTLGQGPEFLTYFQNEAQLEKSRLLSDRFSAERPKGSFSTLEIQRTEQGDSAMYLCASRGLGWRNEQFFGPGTRLTVL.

The chain employs TRBV4-1 and TRBJ1-2, with TRBD1 matching over 8 bases. The ends lost 4 bases at V and 5 bases at J; junction bases unmatched: 18. The germline gives CDR1 MGHRA, CDR2 YSYEKL. This CDR3 is 18 amino acids long. The CDR3 nucleotides are TGCGCCAGCAGCCCCTCCCCGGGACAGGAAACTTCCCTATATGGCTACACCTTC. It encodes CASSPSPGQETSLYGYTF.

Judged by abundance, this clone is medium-sized (0.01 to 0.1%). The chain uses TRBV4-2 and TRBJ1-1, with a possible D match to TRBD1 (5 bases). Germline values: CDR1 LGHNA, CDR2 YNFKEQ. V was cut by 4 bases and J by 1 base, with 13 bases left in between. This CDR3 has 15 residues. The chain's CDR3 is CASSLGGGANTEAFF. In DNA, the CDR3 is TGTGCCAGCAGCCTAGGTGGAGGGGCGAACACTGAAGCTTTCTTT.

In its sample, this clone is large (0.1 to 1%). The J gene is TRBJ2-2, the V gene TRBV6-5; D gene unclear. The V and J ends lost 7 bases and 7 bases respectively, with 13 bases between them. The CDR3 is 13 amino acids. Looked up from germline, CDR1 is MNHEY and CDR2 is SVGAGI. CDR3 in DNA: TGTGCCAGCACCACCTTAGGGCTCGGGGAGCTGTTTTTT. This translates into CASTTLGLGELFF.

The genes are TRBV4-1 and TRBJ2-7, with 12 bases that match TRBD2. The V and J ends lost 5 bases and 2 bases, in that order; junction bases with no gene match: 7. This CDR3 contains 16 residues. CDR1 and CDR2 (germline): MGHRA, YSYEKL. In nucleotides, the CDR3 is TGCGCCAGCAGCTTCACCTGGACTAGCGGGACCTACGAGCAGTACTTC. Its protein product is CASSFTWTSGTYEQYF.

This sequence joins TRBV6-5 and TRBJ1-2; 7 bases map to TRBD1. Per the germline V gene, CDR1 is MNHEY and CDR2 is SVGAGI. The CDR3 extends over 15 amino acids. V shed 5 bases and J 3 bases; nucleotides not matched to a gene: 9. CDR3 loop: CASSGTGEGDYGYTF. CDR3 in DNA: TGTGCCAGCAGTGGCACAGGGGAAGGGGACTATGGCTACACCTTC.

J is TRBJ2-7 and V is TRBV5-4; D is perhaps TRBD1 (6 bases). The V end was cut by 4 bases, the J end by 3 bases, with 11 bases between. Germline V lookup: CDR1 SGHNT, CDR2 YYREEE (reference sequence). This CDR3 spans 13 amino acids. DNA of the CDR3: TGTGCCAGCAGCCCACAGGGAAGCTACGAGCAGTACTTC. Its translation: CASSPQGSYEQYF.

The V and J genes are TRBV6-5 and TRBJ1-3, with 8 nucleotides matching TRBD1. Germline CDR1 MNHEY, CDR2 SVGAGI. This CDR3 is built from 14 residues. After removal of 6 bases from V and 4 bases from J, the junction contained 5 bases not matched to a gene. The DNA for the CDR3 is TGTGCCAGCAGATTACAGGGGGGAGGAAACACCATATATTTT. Translated: CASRLQGGGNTIYF.